The clone carrying this T cell receptor beta chain came up once. This entry comes from a study of blood T cell repertoires in COVID-19. Study as a whole: From the United States, Italy and Spain came samples of acute and convalescent COVID-19.

Sequencing used immunoSEQ multiplex PCR; TCRdb keeps in-frame clones, though not all of them. The sample has about 170,000 clones, more than 70% seen once. This CDR3 comprises 14 residues. Germline assignment: CDR1 PRHDT and CDR2 FYEKMQ (reference sequence). V dropped 8 bases and J dropped 8; count of bases not matched to a gene: 10. The sequence derives from a woman aged 50 to 65 in a cohort exposed to, infected with or recovered from COVID-19 (not recorded which). The sequenced material came from PBMCs or T cells enriched from blood (not recorded which). The J gene is TRBJ2-1, the V gene TRBV13; 9 bases align to TRBD1. The CDR3 DNA reads as TGTGCCAGCGACAGTGGACAGGGGAAGGATGAGCAGTTCTTC. Protein: CASDSGQGKDEQFF.